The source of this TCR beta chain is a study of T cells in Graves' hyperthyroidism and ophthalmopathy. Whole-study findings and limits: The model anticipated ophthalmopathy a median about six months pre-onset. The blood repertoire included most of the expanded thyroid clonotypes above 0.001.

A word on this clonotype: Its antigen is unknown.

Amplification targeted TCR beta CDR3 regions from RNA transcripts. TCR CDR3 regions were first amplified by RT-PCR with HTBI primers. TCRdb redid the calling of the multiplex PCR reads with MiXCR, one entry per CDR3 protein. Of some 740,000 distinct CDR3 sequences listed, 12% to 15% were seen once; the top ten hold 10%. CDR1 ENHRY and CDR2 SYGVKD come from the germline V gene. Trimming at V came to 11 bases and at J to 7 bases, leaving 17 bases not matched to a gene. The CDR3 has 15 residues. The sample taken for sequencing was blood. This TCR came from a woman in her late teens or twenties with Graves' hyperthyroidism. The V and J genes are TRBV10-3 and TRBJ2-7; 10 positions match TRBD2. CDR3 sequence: CAAQPSLAGAGEQYF. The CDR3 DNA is TGTGCCGCCCAGCCTTCTCTAGCGGGAGCTGGGGAGCAGTACTTC.